This entry is about one TCR beta chain. Its antigen is as yet unknown. The CDR3 loop spans 14 amino acids. Germline CDR1 is SGHTA and CDR2 is FQGTGA. V was trimmed by 5 bases and J by 2 bases, leaving 9 bases between them. This record comes from a study of post-analysis software for immune sequencing data. Turning to the study itself: Relapsing-remitting, secondary progressive and progressive-relapsing forms of multiple sclerosis all featured among disease courses. Notes on the study in general: Co-batched samples clustered tightly together by F measure. Versus controls, multiple sclerosis patients showed significantly lower diversity (normalized Chao1). Compared with controls, patients had more of 4 or 5 TRBV segments, including TRBV5-6, TRBV5-1 and TRBV20-1.

Unique molecular identifiers tagged the TCR beta cDNA libraries. Roughly 500,000 cDNA molecules were obtained per 1 to 10 million input T cells. MiXCR, applied by TCRdb to the PCR reads, yields one record per CDR3 protein. The table shows about 500,000 distinct CDR3 sequences, with roughly 45% occurring only once. The chain uses TRBV7-3 and TRBJ2-2, with D possibly being TRBD2 (6 bases). The sample comprised blood. The sequence derives from a girl aged 5 to 17 with multiple sclerosis. CDR3 in DNA: TGTGCCAGCAGCCCGACTAGAAACACCGGGGAGCTGTTTTTT. Its protein is CASSPTRNTGELFF. Full variable domain (missing parts from reference TRBV7-3 and TRBJ2-2): GAGVSQTPSNKVTEKGKYVELRCDPISGHTALYWYRQSLGQGPEFLIYFQGTGAADDSGLPNDRFFAVRPEGSVSTLKIQRTERGDSAVYLCASSPTRNTGELFFGEGSRLTVL.